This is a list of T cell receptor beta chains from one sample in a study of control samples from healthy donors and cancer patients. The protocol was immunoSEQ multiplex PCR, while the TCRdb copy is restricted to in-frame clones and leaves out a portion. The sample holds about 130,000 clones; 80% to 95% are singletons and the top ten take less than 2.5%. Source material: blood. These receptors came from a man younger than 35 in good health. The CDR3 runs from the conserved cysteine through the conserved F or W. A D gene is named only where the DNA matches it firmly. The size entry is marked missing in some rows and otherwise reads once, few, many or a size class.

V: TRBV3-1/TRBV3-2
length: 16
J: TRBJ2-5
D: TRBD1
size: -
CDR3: CASSQDPQGAKETQYF
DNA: TGTGCCAGCAGCCAAGATCCCCAGGGGGCTAAAGAGACCCAGTACTTC

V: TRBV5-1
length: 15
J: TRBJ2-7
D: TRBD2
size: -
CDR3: CASSPSSGGADEQYF
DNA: TGCGCCAGCAGTCCTTCTAGCGGGGGGGCCGATGAGCAGTACTTC

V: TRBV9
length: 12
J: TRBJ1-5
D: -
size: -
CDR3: CASSVRVQPQHF
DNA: TGTGCCAGCAGCGTAAGGGTTCAGCCCCAGCATTTT

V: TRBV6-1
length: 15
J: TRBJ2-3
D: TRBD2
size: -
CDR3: CASSEGGGATDTQYF
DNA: TGTGCCAGCAGTGAAGGCGGGGGGGCCACAGATACGCAGTATTTT

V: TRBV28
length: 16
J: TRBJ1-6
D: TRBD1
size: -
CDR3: CASSSQGTGNNSPLHF
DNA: TGTGCCAGCAGTTCTCAAGGGACAGGGAATAATTCACCCCTCCACTTT

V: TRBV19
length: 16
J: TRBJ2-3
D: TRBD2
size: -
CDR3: CASSSQLAEWADTQYF
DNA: TGTGCCAGTAGTTCACAACTAGCGGAGTGGGCGGATACGCAGTATTTT

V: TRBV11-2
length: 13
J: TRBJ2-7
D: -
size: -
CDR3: CASSLDPSYEQYF
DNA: TGTGCCAGCAGCTTAGATCCTTCCTACGAGCAGTACTTC

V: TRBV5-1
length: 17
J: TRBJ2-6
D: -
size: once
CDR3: CASSLVTDSRGANVLTF
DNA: TGCGCCAGCAGCTTGGTCACTGACAGTCGCGGGGCCAACGTCCTGACTTTC

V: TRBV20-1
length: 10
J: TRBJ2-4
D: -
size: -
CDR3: CSANRNIQYF
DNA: TGCAGTGCTAACAGAAACATTCAGTACTTC

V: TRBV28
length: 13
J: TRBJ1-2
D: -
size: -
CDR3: CASNRPSDYGYTF
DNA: TGTGCCAGCAACAGACCCAGTGACTATGGCTACACCTTC

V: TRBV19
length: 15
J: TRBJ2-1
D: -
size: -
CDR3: CASSMGSGSYNEQFF
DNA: TGTGCCAGTAGTATGGGTAGCGGTTCCTACAATGAGCAGTTCTTC

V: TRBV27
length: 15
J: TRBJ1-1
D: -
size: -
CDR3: CASSLWGGMNTEAFF
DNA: TGTGCCAGCAGTTTATGGGGGGGCATGAACACTGAAGCTTTCTTT

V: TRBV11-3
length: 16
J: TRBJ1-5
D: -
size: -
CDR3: CASSLGQTYSNQPQHF
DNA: TGTGCCAGCAGCCTAGGACAGACATATAGCAATCAGCCCCAGCATTTT

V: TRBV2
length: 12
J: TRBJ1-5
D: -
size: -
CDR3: CASTRENQPQHF
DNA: TGTGCCAGCACCCGGGAAAATCAGCCCCAGCATTTT

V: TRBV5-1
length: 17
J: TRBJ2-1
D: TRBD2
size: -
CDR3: CASSWGASGRAVNEQFF
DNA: TGCGCCAGCAGCTGGGGGGCTAGCGGGAGGGCTGTCAATGAGCAGTTCTTC

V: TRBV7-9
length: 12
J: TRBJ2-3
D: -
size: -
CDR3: CASSQSADTQYF
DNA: TGTGCCAGCAGTCAGTCGGCAGATACGCAGTATTTT

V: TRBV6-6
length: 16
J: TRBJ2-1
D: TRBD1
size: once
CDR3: CASSYISGTGGDEQFF
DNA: TGTGCCAGCAGTTACATATCCGGGACAGGGGGCGATGAGCAGTTCTTC

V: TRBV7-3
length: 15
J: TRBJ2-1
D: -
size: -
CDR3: CASSLGGRQRGEQFF
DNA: TGTGCCAGCAGCTTAGGGGGGCGGCAGCGGGGCGAGCAGTTCTTC

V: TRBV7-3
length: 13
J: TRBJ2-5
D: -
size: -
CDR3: CASSLRPGETQYF
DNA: TGTGCCAGCAGCTTAAGGCCGGGCGAGACCCAGTACTTC

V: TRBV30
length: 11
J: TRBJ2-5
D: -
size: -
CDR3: CAWSGGETQYF
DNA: TGTGCCTGGAGTGGGGGGGAGACCCAGTACTTC

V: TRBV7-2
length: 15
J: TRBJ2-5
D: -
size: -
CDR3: CASSLVLGYQETQYF
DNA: TGTGCCAGCAGCCTTGTACTGGGGTACCAAGAGACCCAGTACTTC

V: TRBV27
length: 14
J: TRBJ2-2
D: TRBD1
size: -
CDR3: CASRTGGRTGELFF
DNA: TGTGCCAGCAGAACAGGGGGCAGGACCGGGGAGCTGTTTTTT

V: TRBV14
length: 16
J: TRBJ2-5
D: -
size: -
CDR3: CASSLALGGRWETQYF
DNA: TGTGCCAGCAGCCTTGCCTTGGGGGGGCGCTGGGAGACCCAGTACTTC

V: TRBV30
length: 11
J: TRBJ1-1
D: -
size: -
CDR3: CAWSVSSVAFF
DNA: TGTGCCTGGAGTGTGAGTTCTGTAGCTTTCTTT

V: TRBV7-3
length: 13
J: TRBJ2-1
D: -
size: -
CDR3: CASSLFFGYEQFF
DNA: TGTGCCAGCAGCTTATTTTTCGGTTATGAGCAGTTCTTC

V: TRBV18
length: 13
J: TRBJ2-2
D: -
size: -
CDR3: CASSFSSTGELFF
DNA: TGTGCCAGCTCATTCAGTTCAACCGGGGAGCTGTTTTTT

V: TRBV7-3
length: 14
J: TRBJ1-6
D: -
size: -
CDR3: CASSLQAESSPLHF
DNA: TGTGCCAGCAGCTTACAGGCTGAGAGTTCACCCCTCCACTTT

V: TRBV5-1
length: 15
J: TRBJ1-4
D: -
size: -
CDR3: CASSFGTATNEKLFF
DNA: TGCGCCAGCAGCTTTGGGACGGCAACTAATGAAAAACTGTTTTTT

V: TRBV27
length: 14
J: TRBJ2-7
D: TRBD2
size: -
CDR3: CASSLSGGADEQYF
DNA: TGTGCCAGCAGTCTTAGCGGGGGGGCCGATGAGCAGTACTTC

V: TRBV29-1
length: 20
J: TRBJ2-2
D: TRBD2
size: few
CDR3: CSVGKRPRTSGASNTGELFF
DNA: TGCAGCGTTGGGAAAAGGCCGCGGACTAGCGGGGCGTCGAACACCGGGGAGCTGTTTTTT

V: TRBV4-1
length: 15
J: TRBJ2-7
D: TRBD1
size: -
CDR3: CASSQIATGGYEQYF
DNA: TGCGCCAGCAGCCAAATTGCGACAGGGGGCTACGAGCAGTACTTC

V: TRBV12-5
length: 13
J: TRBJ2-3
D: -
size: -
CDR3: CASGVGGTDTQYF
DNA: TGTGCTAGTGGTGTCGGGGGAACAGATACGCAGTATTTT

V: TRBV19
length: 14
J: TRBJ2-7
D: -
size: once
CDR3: CASRSSSGSYEQYF
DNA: TGTGCCAGTAGGAGTTCCAGCGGCTCCTACGAGCAGTACTTC

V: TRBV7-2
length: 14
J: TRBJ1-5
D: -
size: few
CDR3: CASPSPGGNQPQHF
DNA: TGTGCCAGCCCCTCTCCCGGGGGCAATCAGCCCCAGCATTTT

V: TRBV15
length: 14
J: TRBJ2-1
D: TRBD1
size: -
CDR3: CATSKDRGRNEQFF
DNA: TGTGCCACCAGCAAAGACAGGGGACGCAATGAGCAGTTCTTC

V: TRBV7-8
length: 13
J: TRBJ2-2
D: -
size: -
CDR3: CASSFAATGELFF
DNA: TGTGCCAGCAGCTTCGCAGCCACCGGGGAGCTGTTTTTT

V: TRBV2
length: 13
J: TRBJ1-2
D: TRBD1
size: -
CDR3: CASSPGTDYGYTF
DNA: TGTGCCAGCAGTCCCGGGACAGACTATGGCTACACCTTC

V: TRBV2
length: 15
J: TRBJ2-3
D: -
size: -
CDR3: CASSDVGLTADTQYF
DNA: TGTGCCAGCAGTGACGTGGGACTTACCGCAGATACGCAGTATTTT

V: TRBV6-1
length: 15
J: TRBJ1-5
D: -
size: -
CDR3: CASSEDLGAGQPQHF
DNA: TGTGCCAGCAGTGAAGATTTGGGGGCTGGTCAGCCCCAGCATTTT

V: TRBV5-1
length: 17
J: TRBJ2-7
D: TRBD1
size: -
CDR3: CASSLDRAGTGDYEQYF
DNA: TGCGCCAGCAGCTTGGACCGAGCCGGGACAGGGGACTACGAGCAGTACTTC

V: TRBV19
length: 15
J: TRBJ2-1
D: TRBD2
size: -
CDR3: CASTRGDLPYNEQFF
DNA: TGTGCCAGTACCCGGGGGGACCTACCCTACAATGAGCAGTTCTTC

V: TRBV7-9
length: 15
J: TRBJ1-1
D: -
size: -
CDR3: CASSARGRLNTEAFF
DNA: TGTGCCAGCAGCGCTCGAGGGCGGTTGAACACTGAAGCTTTCTTT

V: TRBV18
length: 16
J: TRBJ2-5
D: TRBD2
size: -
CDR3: CASSGTGLAGLETQYF
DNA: TGTGCCAGCTCAGGCACGGGACTAGCGGGATTGGAGACCCAGTACTTC